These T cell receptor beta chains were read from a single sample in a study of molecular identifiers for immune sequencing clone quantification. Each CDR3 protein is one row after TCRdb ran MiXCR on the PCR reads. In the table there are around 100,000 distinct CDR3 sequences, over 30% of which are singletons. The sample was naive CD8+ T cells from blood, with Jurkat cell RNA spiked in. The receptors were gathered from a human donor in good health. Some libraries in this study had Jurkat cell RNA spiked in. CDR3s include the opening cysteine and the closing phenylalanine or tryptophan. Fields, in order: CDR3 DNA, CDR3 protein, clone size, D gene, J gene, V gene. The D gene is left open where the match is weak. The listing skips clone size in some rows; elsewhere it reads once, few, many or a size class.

cdr3_nt: TGTGCCAGCAGCCCGGGTGTCTCCTACAATGAGCAGTTCTTC
cdr3_aa: CASSPGVSYNEQFF
clone_size: .
d_call: .
j_call: TRBJ2-1
v_call: TRBV11-1

cdr3_nt: TGCAGTGCTAGACCCTACGCCGATCTAGCGGGGCTAGCAGATACGCAGTATTTT
cdr3_aa: CSARPYADLAGLADTQYF
clone_size: .
d_call: TRBD2
j_call: TRBJ2-3
v_call: TRBV20-1

cdr3_nt: TGTGCCAGCAGAGTACGCTCCTATAATTCACCCCTCCACTTT
cdr3_aa: CASRVRSYNSPLHF
clone_size: few
d_call: .
j_call: TRBJ1-6
v_call: TRBV27

cdr3_nt: TGTGCCAGTAGTAGACAGGGGCGAGAGACCCAGTACTTC
cdr3_aa: CASSRQGRETQYF
clone_size: many
d_call: TRBD1
j_call: TRBJ2-5
v_call: TRBV19

cdr3_nt: TGTGCCAGCAGTGAATATGAACTAGCGGGAGTCTACGAGCAGTACTTC
cdr3_aa: CASSEYELAGVYEQYF
clone_size: many
d_call: TRBD2
j_call: TRBJ2-7
v_call: TRBV6-1

cdr3_nt: TGTGCCAGCAGTTTCGGCAGGGTGAGGGGACTAGCGGGAGAGAACAATGAGCAGTTCTTC
cdr3_aa: CASSFGRVRGLAGENNEQFF
clone_size: few
d_call: TRBD2
j_call: TRBJ2-1
v_call: TRBV12-3/TRBV12-4

cdr3_nt: TGTGCCAGCAGTTTCGCAGGGTGGGGTTCTGATTCACCCCTCCACTTT
cdr3_aa: CASSFAGWGSDSPLHF
clone_size: .
d_call: .
j_call: TRBJ1-6
v_call: TRBV27

cdr3_nt: TGTGCCAGCGAGGACGGGAGCTCCTACGAGCAGTACTTC
cdr3_aa: CASEDGSSYEQYF
clone_size: .
d_call: .
j_call: TRBJ2-7
v_call: TRBV6-1

cdr3_nt: TGTGCCAGCAGCGGCGGGGACAGGGGTTTCGCGGAGACCCAGTACTTC
cdr3_aa: CASSGGDRGFAETQYF
clone_size: many
d_call: TRBD1
j_call: TRBJ2-5
v_call: TRBV7-9

cdr3_nt: TGTGCCAGCAGCTTAGCGCCCAGCCGAACTCAAGAGACCCAGTACTTC
cdr3_aa: CASSLAPSRTQETQYF
clone_size: .
d_call: .
j_call: TRBJ2-5
v_call: TRBV7-9

cdr3_nt: TGCGCCAGCAGCCAAGTTCTCGGACTGAAAGAGACCCAGTACTTC
cdr3_aa: CASSQVLGLKETQYF
clone_size: .
d_call: .
j_call: TRBJ2-5
v_call: TRBV4-1

cdr3_nt: TGCGCCAGCAGCTTGGCCACAGATACGCAGTATTTT
cdr3_aa: CASSLATDTQYF
clone_size: medium-sized
d_call: .
j_call: TRBJ2-3
v_call: TRBV5-1

cdr3_nt: TGTGCCAGCAGCTCTATGGTCTACGAGCAGTACTTC
cdr3_aa: CASSSMVYEQYF
clone_size: few
d_call: .
j_call: TRBJ2-7
v_call: TRBV13

cdr3_nt: TGTGCCAGCAGTGGACAGGGGTGGCAGCCCCAGCATTTT
cdr3_aa: CASSGQGWQPQHF
clone_size: many
d_call: TRBD1
j_call: TRBJ1-5
v_call: TRBV25-1

cdr3_nt: TGTGCCAGCAGCCGGACAGGGGGCATAGGGGAGCAGTACTTC
cdr3_aa: CASSRTGGIGEQYF
clone_size: many
d_call: TRBD1
j_call: TRBJ2-7
v_call: TRBV12-3/TRBV12-4

cdr3_nt: TGTGCCAGCAGAACTAGCGGGGTTCTTGAGCAGTTCTTC
cdr3_aa: CASRTSGVLEQFF
clone_size: .
d_call: TRBD2
j_call: TRBJ2-1
v_call: TRBV12-3/TRBV12-4

cdr3_nt: TGTGCCAGCAGCTTAAGTGGCGCGTCCTACGAGCAGTACTTC
cdr3_aa: CASSLSGASYEQYF
clone_size: .
d_call: .
j_call: TRBJ2-7
v_call: TRBV7-6

cdr3_nt: TGTGCCAGCAGCTCCAATCCGATAGAGACCTACGAGCAGTACTTC
cdr3_aa: CASSSNPIETYEQYF
clone_size: .
d_call: .
j_call: TRBJ2-7
v_call: TRBV5-4

cdr3_nt: TGTGCCAGCAGCCAAGAACTGCGGGAGCAGTTCTTC
cdr3_aa: CASSQELREQFF
clone_size: few
d_call: .
j_call: TRBJ2-1
v_call: TRBV14

cdr3_nt: TGCAGTGCTAGAGATCTTGGACAGGGCAAATCGGATACGCAGTATTTT
cdr3_aa: CSARDLGQGKSDTQYF
clone_size: many
d_call: TRBD1
j_call: TRBJ2-3
v_call: TRBV20-1

cdr3_nt: TGTGCCAGCAGTAAAAAGGGACTAGCGGGAGTAACAGATACGCAGTATTTT
cdr3_aa: CASSKKGLAGVTDTQYF
clone_size: medium-sized
d_call: TRBD2
j_call: TRBJ2-3
v_call: TRBV28

cdr3_nt: TGTGCCAGCAGTTTTAGGGACAGGGGGCGCGATGCGCAGTTCTTC
cdr3_aa: CASSFRDRGRDAQFF
clone_size: .
d_call: TRBD1
j_call: TRBJ2-1
v_call: TRBV28

cdr3_nt: TGTGCCAGTAGTATAGTTGCGGGAGGCGTACAAGAGCAGTACTTC
cdr3_aa: CASSIVAGGVQEQYF
clone_size: .
d_call: TRBD2
j_call: TRBJ2-7
v_call: TRBV19

cdr3_nt: TGTGCCAGCAGCTTAGGCGGGGATTACTACGAGCAGTACTTC
cdr3_aa: CASSLGGDYYEQYF
clone_size: few
d_call: .
j_call: TRBJ2-7
v_call: TRBV11-1

cdr3_nt: TGTGCCAGCAGTTTAGAGGCGTTTAGCAATCAGCCCCAGCATTTT
cdr3_aa: CASSLEAFSNQPQHF
clone_size: .
d_call: .
j_call: TRBJ1-5
v_call: TRBV28